This T cell receptor (beta chain) was recorded in a study of OX40 agonist ivuxolimab in advanced cancers. This CDR3 region has 16 residues. The germline CDR1 and CDR2 sequences are SGHTA and FQGTGA. Trimming cost V 1 base and J 7 bases, with 19 bases left between them. Whole-study findings and limits: Expanded clones were, on average, more numerous among CD8+ T cells than CD4+.

With autoimmune disease history or systemic immunosuppression, patients were excluded. To note about this clone: Its target is unknown.

This table comes from immunoSEQ multiplex PCR, and its TCRdb copy is limited to in-frame clones, with some not included. This table has 95,000 to 150,000 clones, 80% to 95% appearing once. This specimen consisted of CD4+ or CD8+ T cells sorted from blood, obtained in a trial of the OX40 agonist ivuxolimab. The sequence was obtained from an adult with an advanced solid tumor such as melanoma, head and neck, liver or kidney cancer. The chain links TRBV7-3 to TRBJ1-2; D remains unclear. The CDR3 DNA is TGTGCCAGCAGCTTAAGTGGATCTCCCAACCGGGGTGGCTACACCTTC. It specifies CASSLSGSPNRGGYTF.